This is a list of T cell receptor beta chains from one sample in a study of spatial heterogeneity in lung cancer. TCRdb reanalysed the 5' RACE reads using MiXCR and keeps one entry per CDR3 protein. The data show almost 9,500 distinct CDR3 sequences, approximately 6% seen once. Sequencing used lung tumor tissue, obtained at surgery. The receptors shown here come from a male donor with early-stage non-small cell lung cancer. The CDR3 runs from the conserved cysteine through the conserved F or W. D genes are given only for firm matches. Size tells how often a clone was seen (once, few, many) or the class of an expanded clone, and some rows leave it out.

size	V	J	D	DNA	CDR3
many	TRBV5-1	TRBJ1-2	.	TGCGCCAGCAGCCCCGGCGGGAGCTTTAACTATGGCTACACCTTC	CASSPGGSFNYGYTF
many	TRBV19	TRBJ1-1	.	TGTGCCAGTAGTATGCAGGCCCCTATTTCGAACACTGAAGCTTTCTTT	CASSMQAPISNTEAFF
many	TRBV12-5	TRBJ1-3	.	TGTGCTAGTGGTTTGGTAGTCAGCTCTGGAAACACCATATATTTT	CASGLVVSSGNTIYF
many	TRBV7-9	TRBJ2-1	.	TGTGCCAGCAGCTCCCGACGGAACAATGAGCAGTTCTTC	CASSSRRNNEQFF
few	TRBV2	TRBJ2-6	.	TGTGCCAGCAGTGAAGCGCGCTCTGGGGCCAACGTCCTGACTTTC	CASSEARSGANVLTF
few	TRBV20-1	TRBJ2-1	.	TGCAGTGCTAGAGGGGGAAAAGGGCGTTACAATGAGCAGTTCTTC	CSARGGKGRYNEQFF
few	TRBV5-1	TRBJ2-7	TRBD2	TGCGCCAGCAGCGCCCGGACTAGCGGGGGGTACGAGCAGTACTTC	CASSARTSGGYEQYF
.	TRBV4-2	TRBJ2-7	.	TGTGCCAGCAGCCAAGATCGGGGGAGGCATGAGTACTTC	CASSQDRGRHEYF
.	TRBV7-8	TRBJ2-2	.	TGTGCCAGCAGCTTAGGGACTACGCCTGGCGGGGAGCTGTTTTTT	CASSLGTTPGGELFF
many	TRBV12-3/TRBV12-4	TRBJ1-1	.	TGTGCCAGCAGTCCCACCGGCGGGGGCACTGAAGCTTTCTTT	CASSPTGGGTEAFF
many	TRBV10-3	TRBJ2-3	TRBD2	TGTGCCATCAGCCGGACTAGCGGGGGCAGCACAGATACGCAGTATTTT	CAISRTSGGSTDTQYF
.	TRBV5-6	TRBJ2-1	TRBD2	TGTGCCAGCAGCTCCATGGGACTAGGACTTGAGCAGTTCTTC	CASSSMGLGLEQFF
few	TRBV12-3/TRBV12-4	TRBJ2-1	.	TGTGCCAGCACCATGCAGTCAGGGAGCAATGAGCAGTTCTTC	CASTMQSGSNEQFF
medium-sized	TRBV19	TRBJ2-5	.	TGTGCCAGTAGTATTGTAGGGGTCCAAGAGACCCAGTACTTC	CASSIVGVQETQYF
many	TRBV11-2	TRBJ1-1	.	TGTGCCAGCAGCTTAGTCCCGAGGGTCGAAGCTTTCTTT	CASSLVPRVEAFF
.	TRBV4-2	TRBJ2-2	.	TGTGCCAGCAGCCACCCCCTGGCTGGGGCTGGGACCGGGGAGCTGTTTTTT	CASSHPLAGAGTGELFF
.	TRBV29-1	TRBJ2-3	.	TGCAGCATTAGAAAGGCAGGGCGCACAGATACGCAGTATTTT	CSIRKAGRTDTQYF
.	TRBV20-1	TRBJ1-5	.	TGCAGTGCTAGTACGTATGGAAATCAGCCCCAGCATTTT	CSASTYGNQPQHF
.	TRBV10-3	TRBJ2-4	TRBD2	TGTGCCATCAGTGAGGGAGCGGGGAACGGCAAAAACATTCAGTACTTC	CAISEGAGNGKNIQYF
many	TRBV9	TRBJ2-3	.	TGTGCCAGCAGCGTAGCTACAACCCTGAGCCCAGGTGGAGATACGCAGTATTTT	CASSVATTLSPGGDTQYF